The next 14 T cell receptor beta chains were all read from a single sample in a study of T-cell reconstitution after alpha-beta-depleted transplantation in children. Unique molecular identifiers tagged the TCRbeta library. TCRdb used MiXCR to reprocess the PCR reads, holding one entry per CDR3 protein. Of about 110,000 distinct CDR3 sequences in the sample, roughly 6.1% were seen once. The sequenced sample was PBMCs, mostly from graft donor cells, obtained 360 days after TCRalphabeta/CD19-depleted stem cell transplant. These receptors were obtained from a male patient aged 2-9 years who had a stem cell transplant for acute lymphoblastic leukemia, so the T cells may come from the graft donor.

The table lists this clonotype with many counts. V and J are TRBV4-3 and TRBJ1-1; D not resolved. The germline gives CDR1 LGHNA, CDR2 YSLEER. Deletions cut 1 base from V and 7 bases from J, with 16 bases between. The CDR3 loop spans 15 amino acids. The CDR3 protein is CASSQGRAQQSEAFF. CDR3 nucleotide sequence: TGCGCCAGCAGCCAAGGGAGGGCCCAACAAAGTGAAGCTTTCTTT.

This clonotype was detected ten times or more. V gene TRBV4-2 combines with J gene TRBJ2-1, with D perhaps TRBD2 (5 bases). The CDR3 extends over 12 amino acids. With 2 bases removed from V and 8 bases from J, the gap between germline ends came to 7 bases. Looked up from germline, CDR1 is LGHNA and CDR2 is YNFKEQ. In DNA, the CDR3 is TGTGCCAGCAGCCAAACTAGAGATGAGCAGTTCTTC. This translates into CASSQTRDEQFF.

The chain links TRBV6-5 to TRBJ2-1, with 8 positions matching TRBD1. Germline CDR1 is MNHEY and CDR2 is SVGAGI. The CDR3 has 15 amino acids. With 5 bases clipped from V and 9 bases from J, the junction kept 12 bases outside the gene matches. CDR3 DNA: TGTGCCAGCAGTCTCGACAGGGGACCTTACGGTGAGCAGTTCTTC. Protein sequence: CASSLDRGPYGEQFF.

This clonotype has a handful of counts. The chain joins TRBV10-3 to TRBJ2-2; D perhaps matches TRBD1 (6 bases). The ends were cut back, 9 bases at V and 4 bases at J, with 6 bases in the middle. CDR3 length: 11 residues. Germline V gives CDR1 ENHRY, CDR2 SYGVKD. CDR3 sequence reads: CAIQGTGELFF. The CDR3, as DNA: TGTGCCATACAGGGCACCGGGGAGCTGTTTTTT.

This clonotype was counted at least ten times. The chain recombines TRBV7-2 with TRBJ1-1, with 11 nucleotides matching TRBD1. Germline loops: CDR1 SGHTA, CDR2 FQGNSA. The CDR3 is made up of 15 amino acids. V lost 0 bases and J lost 6; bases outside the gene matches: 3. In nucleotides, the CDR3 is TGTGCCAGCAGCTTAGCTGGACAGGGGGCGGCTGAAGCTTTCTTT. Translated, it gives CASSLAGQGAAEAFF.

Many counts were recorded for this clonotype. The CDR3 bases are TGTGCCAGCAGCTACGTAAGGGAGCCCCAGCATTTT. Its translation: CASSYVREPQHF. The rearrangement links TRBV7-9 to TRBJ1-5; D is ambiguous. Per the germline V gene, CDR1 is SEHNR and CDR2 is FQNEAQ (reference sequence). Deletions cut 4 bases from V and 8 bases from J, with 9 bases between. The CDR3 loop spans 12 amino acids.

This clonotype was picked up a small number of times. The gene calls are TRBV19 and TRBJ1-1; no definite D call. The CDR3 is made up of 12 amino acids. V lost 7 bases, J lost 7 bases, and 13 bases lay in between. The germline V gene has CDR1 LNHDA and CDR2 SQIVND (reference sequence). This chain's CDR3 is CASTFGGNEAFF. Written as DNA, the CDR3 is TGTGCCAGTACCTTCGGAGGAAATGAAGCTTTCTTT.

This clonotype was found many times. CDR3 amino acids: CASSGGSSGELFF. The CDR3 DNA reads as TGTGCCAGCAGTGGGGGTAGTTCCGGGGAGCTGTTTTTT. The chain uses TRBV6-1 and TRBJ2-2; D is ambiguous. Germline lookup yields CDR1 MNHNS and CDR2 SASEGT. The CDR3 loop spans 13 amino acids. V was trimmed by 4 bases and J by 6 bases, leaving 9 bases between them.

The V gene is TRBV20-1, the J gene TRBJ2-7; D ambiguous. Germline lookup yields CDR1 DFQATT and CDR2 SNEGSKA (reference sequence). The V gene lost 3 bases and the J gene lost 1 base, with 10 bases spanning the gap. This CDR3 spans 13 amino acids. CDR3: CSASSGQSYEQYF. The CDR3 DNA reads TGCAGTGCTAGTTCGGGCCAGTCCTACGAGCAGTACTTC.

This clonotype was seen more than once but under ten times. The V call is TRBV27, the J call TRBJ2-1; 14 bases line up with TRBD2. This CDR3 spans 17 amino acids. Looked up from germline, CDR1 is MNHEY and CDR2 is SMNVEV (reference sequence). Trimming at V came to 4 bases and at J to 8 bases, leaving 10 bases not matched to a gene. CDR3 loop: CASSSPGLAGEGDEQFF. CDR3 DNA sequence: TGTGCCAGCAGTTCCCCGGGACTAGCGGGAGAAGGGGATGAGCAGTTCTTC.

This clonotype was recorded many times. The rearrangement joins TRBV29-1 to TRBJ1-1; no firm D call. V lost 4 bases to trimming and J lost 0 bases, with 9 bases between them. Germline values: CDR1 SQVTM, CDR2 ANQGSEA. The CDR3 loop spans 13 amino acids. CDR3 DNA: TGCAGCGTTGGCGCCCTAGTGAACACTGAAGCTTTCTTT. As protein: CSVGALVNTEAFF.

This clonotype was seen at least ten times. The rearrangement joins TRBV10-2 to TRBJ1-5, with a weak D call TRBD1 (5 bases). This CDR3 spans 14 amino acids. The germline V gene encodes CDR1 WSHSY and CDR2 SAAADI. The ends were cut back, 2 bases at V and 6 bases at J, with 11 bases in the middle. This CDR3 is CASSEGQGSQPQHF. The DNA of the CDR3 is TGCGCCAGCAGTGAGGGGCAGGGTAGTCAGCCCCAGCATTTT.

V is TRBV10-2 and J is TRBJ1-1; D ambiguous. Trimming took 11 bases from V and 4 from J, leaving 17 bases between them. The CDR3 covers 13 residues. From germline, CDR1 is WSHSY and CDR2 SAAADI. The CDR3 DNA reads as TGCGCCGCCGACGTGGGGAGAGGCACTGAAGCTTTCTTT. It is translated as CAADVGRGTEAFF.

In this sample, this clonotype turned up a few times. This chain joins TRBV7-9 and TRBJ1-3; tentative D call: TRBD1 (5 bases). The CDR3 extends over 17 amino acids. Germline V lookup: CDR1 SEHNR, CDR2 FQNEAQ (reference sequence). Deletions cut 5 bases from V and 0 bases from J, with 17 bases between. The chain's CDR3 is CASSPARGHHSGNTIYF. The CDR3 region has the DNA TGTGCCAGCAGCCCCGCCCGCGGACACCACTCTGGAAACACCATATATTTT.